This T cell receptor (beta chain) was captured in a study of T cell responses to AZD1222 COVID-19 vaccine. Study conclusions and caveats: Clonal diversity was possibly underestimated, and white British individuals and females predominated among donors.

The protocol was immunoSEQ multiplex PCR, while the TCRdb copy is restricted to in-frame clones and leaves out a portion. The table includes about 220,000 clones, 85% to 95% detected once. On this clone itself: Its antigen remains unidentified.

Sequences were derived from peripheral blood, sampled on day 0 of MenACWY control vaccination. The origin of this receptor is an adult in good health.

CDR3 in amino acids: CASSQDDRFGNQPQHF. Here the CDR3 DNA reads TGCGCCAGCAGCCAAGACGACAGGTTTGGGAATCAGCCCCAGCATTTT. The chain recombines TRBV4-1 with TRBJ1-5; perhaps TRBD1 as D (6 bases). V lost 0 bases and J 4 bases, leaving 13 bases between the germline ends. The CDR3 totals 16 residues. The germline CDR1 and CDR2 sequences are MGHRA and YSYEKL.